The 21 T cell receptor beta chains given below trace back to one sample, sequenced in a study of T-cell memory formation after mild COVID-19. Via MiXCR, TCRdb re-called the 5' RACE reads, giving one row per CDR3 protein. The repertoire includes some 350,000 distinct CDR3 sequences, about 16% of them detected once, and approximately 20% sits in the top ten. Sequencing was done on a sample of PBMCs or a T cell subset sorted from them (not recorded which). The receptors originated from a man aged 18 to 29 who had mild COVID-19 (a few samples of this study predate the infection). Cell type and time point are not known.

CDR3 sequence: CSARDHLAVKNTQYF. In DNA form, the CDR3 reads TGCAGTGCTAGAGATCATCTAGCGGTGAAGAATACGCAGTATTTT. The chain has TRBV20-1 and TRBJ2-3, with 7 bases identical to TRBD2. CDR3 length: 15 amino acids. J gave up 7 bases and V 0 bases, and 10 bases lay outside the gene matches. The germline CDR1 and CDR2 sequences are DFQATT and SNEGSKA (reference sequence).

The CDR3, as DNA: TGTGCCAGCTCCTCCTATAGATGGGACAGAGAGACCCAGTACTTC. This encodes CASSSYRWDRETQYF. The chain uses TRBV5-5 and TRBJ2-5; 7 nucleotides match TRBD1. The germline CDR1 and CDR2 sequences are SGHKS and YYEKEE (reference sequence). V dropped 7 bases and J dropped 4; count of bases not matched to a gene: 13. This CDR3 comprises 15 residues.

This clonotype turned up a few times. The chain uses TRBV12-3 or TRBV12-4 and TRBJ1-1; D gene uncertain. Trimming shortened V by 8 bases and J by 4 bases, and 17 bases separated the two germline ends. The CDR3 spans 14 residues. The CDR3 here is CASYLDITSTEAFF. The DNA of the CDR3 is TGTGCCAGCTATCTTGACATCACGAGCACTGAAGCTTTCTTT.

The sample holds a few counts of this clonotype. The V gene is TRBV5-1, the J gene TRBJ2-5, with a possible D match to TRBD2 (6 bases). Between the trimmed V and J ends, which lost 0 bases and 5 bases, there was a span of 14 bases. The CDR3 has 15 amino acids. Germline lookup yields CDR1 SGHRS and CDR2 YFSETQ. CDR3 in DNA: TGCGCCAGCAGCTTGGACGGTCTCCGGGGGGAGACCCAGTACTTC. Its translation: CASSLDGLRGETQYF.

As DNA, the CDR3 is TGCGCCAGCAGCCAAGATCAACTAACAGATACGCAGTATTTT. Translation gives CASSQDQLTDTQYF. The genes are TRBV4-3 and TRBJ2-3; D uncertain. The CDR3 sequence is 14 residues long. Per germline, CDR1 LGHNA and CDR2 YSLEER. V dropped 0 bases and J dropped 3 bases, with 7 bases sitting between them.

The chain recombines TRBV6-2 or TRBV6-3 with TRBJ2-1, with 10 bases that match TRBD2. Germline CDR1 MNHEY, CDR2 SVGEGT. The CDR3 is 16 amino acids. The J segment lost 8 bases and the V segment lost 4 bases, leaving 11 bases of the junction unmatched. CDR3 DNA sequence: TGTGCCAGCAGTTTCATTAGAGCGGGGGGGCCCGATGAGCAGTTCTTC. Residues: CASSFIRAGGPDEQFF.

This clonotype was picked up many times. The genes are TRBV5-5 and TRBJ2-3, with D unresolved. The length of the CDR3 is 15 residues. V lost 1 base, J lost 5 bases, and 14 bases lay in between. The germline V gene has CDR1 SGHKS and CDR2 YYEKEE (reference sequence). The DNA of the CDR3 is TGTGCCAGCAGCTTGTTCGGACGCTCGGGAGATACGCAGTATTTT. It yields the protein CASSLFGRSGDTQYF.

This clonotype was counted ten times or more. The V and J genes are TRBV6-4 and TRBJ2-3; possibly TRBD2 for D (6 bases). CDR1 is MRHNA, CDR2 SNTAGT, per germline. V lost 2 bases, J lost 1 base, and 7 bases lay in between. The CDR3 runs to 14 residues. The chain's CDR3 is CASSDGEGTDTQYF. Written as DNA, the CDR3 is TGTGCCAGCAGTGACGGGGAGGGCACAGATACGCAGTATTTT.

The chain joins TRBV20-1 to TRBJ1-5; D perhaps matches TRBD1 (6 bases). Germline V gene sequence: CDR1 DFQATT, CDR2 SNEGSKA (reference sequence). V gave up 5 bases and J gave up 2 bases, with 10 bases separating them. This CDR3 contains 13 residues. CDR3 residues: CSAVGGGNQPQHF. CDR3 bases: TGCAGTGCTGTAGGGGGTGGCAATCAGCCCCAGCATTTT.

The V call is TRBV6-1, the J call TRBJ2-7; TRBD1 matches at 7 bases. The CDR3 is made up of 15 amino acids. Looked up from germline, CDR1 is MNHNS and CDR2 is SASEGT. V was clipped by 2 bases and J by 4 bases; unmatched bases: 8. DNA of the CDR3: TGTGCCAGCAGTGAACTAGGGACAGCGTCATACGAGCAGTACGTC. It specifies CASSELGTASYEQYV.

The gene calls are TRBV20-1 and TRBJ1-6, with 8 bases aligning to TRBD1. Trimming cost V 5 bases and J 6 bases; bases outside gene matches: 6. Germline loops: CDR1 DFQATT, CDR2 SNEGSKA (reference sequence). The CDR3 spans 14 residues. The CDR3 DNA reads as TGCAGTGCTGCGGACAGGGTGGGTAATTCACCCCTCCACTTT. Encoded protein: CSAADRVGNSPLHF.

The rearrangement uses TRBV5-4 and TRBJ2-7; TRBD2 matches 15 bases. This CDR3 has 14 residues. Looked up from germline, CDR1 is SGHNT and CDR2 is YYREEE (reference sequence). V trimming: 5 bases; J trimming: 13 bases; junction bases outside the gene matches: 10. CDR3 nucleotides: TGTGCCAGCAGTGCAGGGACTAGCGGGAGGTGGATATACTTC. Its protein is CASSAGTSGRWIYF. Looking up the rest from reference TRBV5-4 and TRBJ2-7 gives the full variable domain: ETGVTQSPTHLIKTRGQQVTLRCSSQSGHNTVSWYQQALGQGPQFIFQYYREEENGRGNFPPRFSGLQFPNYSSELNVNALELDDSALYLCASSAGTSGRWIYFGPGTRLTVT.

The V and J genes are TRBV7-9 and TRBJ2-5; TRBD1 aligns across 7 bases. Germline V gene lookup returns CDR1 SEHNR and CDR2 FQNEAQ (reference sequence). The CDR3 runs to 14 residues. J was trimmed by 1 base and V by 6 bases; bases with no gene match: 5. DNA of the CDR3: TGTGCCAGCAGGAGAGGGGGCGTCCAAGAGACCCAGTACTTC. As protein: CASRRGGVQETQYF.

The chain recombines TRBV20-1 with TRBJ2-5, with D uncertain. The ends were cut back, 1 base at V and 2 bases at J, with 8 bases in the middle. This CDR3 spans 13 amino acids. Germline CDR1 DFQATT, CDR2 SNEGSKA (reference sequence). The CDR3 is CSARVPVQETQYF. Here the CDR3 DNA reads TGCAGTGCTAGAGTCCCCGTTCAAGAGACCCAGTACTTC.

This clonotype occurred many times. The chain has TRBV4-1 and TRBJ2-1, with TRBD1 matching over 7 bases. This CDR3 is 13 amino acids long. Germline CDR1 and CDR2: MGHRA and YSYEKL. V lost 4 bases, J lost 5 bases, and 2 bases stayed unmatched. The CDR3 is CASSRQGDNEQFF. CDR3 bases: TGCGCCAGCAGCCGACAGGGTGACAATGAGCAGTTCTTC.

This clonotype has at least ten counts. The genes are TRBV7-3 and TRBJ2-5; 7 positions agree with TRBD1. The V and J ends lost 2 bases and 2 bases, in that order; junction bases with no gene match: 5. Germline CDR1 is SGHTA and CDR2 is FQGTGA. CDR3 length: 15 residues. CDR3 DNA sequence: TGTGCCAGCAGCTTAGGACCGGGACAGCAAGAGACCCAGTACTTC. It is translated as CASSLGPGQQETQYF.

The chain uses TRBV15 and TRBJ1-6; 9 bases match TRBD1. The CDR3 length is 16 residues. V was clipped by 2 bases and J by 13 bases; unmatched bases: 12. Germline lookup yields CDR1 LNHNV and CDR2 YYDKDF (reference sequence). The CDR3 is CATSRQGQGRGEPLHF. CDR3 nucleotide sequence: TGTGCCACCAGCAGACAGGGACAGGGTCGAGGGGAGCCCCTCCACTTT.

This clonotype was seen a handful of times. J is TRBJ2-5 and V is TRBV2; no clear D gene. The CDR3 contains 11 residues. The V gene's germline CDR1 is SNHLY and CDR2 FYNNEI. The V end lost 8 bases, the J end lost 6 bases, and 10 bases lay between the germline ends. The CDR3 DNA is TGTGCCAGCGGCACGAGCCAGACCCAGTACTTC. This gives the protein CASGTSQTQYF. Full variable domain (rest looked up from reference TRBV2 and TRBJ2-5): EPEVTQTPSHQVTQMGQEVILRCVPISNHLYFYWYRQILGQKVEFLVSFYNNEISEKSEIFDDQFSVERPDGSNFTLKIRSTKLEDSAMYFCASGTSQTQYFGPGTRLLVL.

CDR3 loop: CASSLATDHTGELFF. Written as DNA, the CDR3 is TGCGCCAGCAGCTTGGCCACTGACCACACCGGGGAGCTGTTTTTT. This chain connects TRBV5-1 to TRBJ2-2; D gene uncertain. The CDR3 covers 15 residues. Deletions cut 0 bases from V and 3 bases from J, with 9 bases between. CDR1 SGHRS and CDR2 YFSETQ come from the germline V gene.

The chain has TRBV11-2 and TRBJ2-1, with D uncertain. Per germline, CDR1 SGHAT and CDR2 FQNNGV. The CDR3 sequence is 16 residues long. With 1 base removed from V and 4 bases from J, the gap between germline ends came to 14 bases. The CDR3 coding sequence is TGTGCCAGCAGCTTAGCCGCGCCTTCCCCGTACAATGAGCAGTTCTTC. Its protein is CASSLAAPSPYNEQFF.

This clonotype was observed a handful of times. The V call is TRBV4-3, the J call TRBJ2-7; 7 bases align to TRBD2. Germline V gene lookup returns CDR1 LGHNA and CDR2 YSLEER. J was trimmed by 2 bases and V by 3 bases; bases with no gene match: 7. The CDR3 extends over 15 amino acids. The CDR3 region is CASSQGGVYPYEQYF. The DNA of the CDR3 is TGCGCCAGCAGCCAGGGAGGGGTCTATCCCTACGAGCAGTACTTC.